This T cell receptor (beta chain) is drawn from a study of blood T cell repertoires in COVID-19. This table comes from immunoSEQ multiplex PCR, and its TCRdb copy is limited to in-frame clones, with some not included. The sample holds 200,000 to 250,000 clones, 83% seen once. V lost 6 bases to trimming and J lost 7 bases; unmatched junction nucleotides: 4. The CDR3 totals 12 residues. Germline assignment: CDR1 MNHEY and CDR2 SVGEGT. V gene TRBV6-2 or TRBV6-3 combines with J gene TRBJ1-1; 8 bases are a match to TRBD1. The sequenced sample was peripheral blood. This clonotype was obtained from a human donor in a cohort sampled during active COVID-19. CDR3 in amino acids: CASSRTGFEAFF. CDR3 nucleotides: TGTGCCAGCAGCCGGACAGGGTTTGAAGCTTTCTTT.